A single sample gave rise to the 9 T cell receptor beta chains below, sequenced in a study of T-cell memory formation after mild COVID-19 (dated by TCRdb to 2020 to 2022). The method was 5' RACE. Data came from an Illumina NovaSeq 6000. The public sequencing data were trimmed at Q25 with fastp and processed into clonotypes with MiXCR by TCRdb, which kept only in-frame beta chains. Rows are combined by CDR3 protein, so each entry shows the most common genes and DNA. The sample profile shows roughly 400,000 distinct CDR3 sequences; approximately 18% of them were found once. Together, the top ten hold roughly a fifth of the sample. Material for sequencing was PBMCs or a T cell subset sorted from them (not recorded which). The receptors were sampled from a man between 18 and 29 years old who had mild COVID-19 (a few samples of this study predate the infection). The sample titles of this study are shuffled in the database, so cell type and time point are left out; the donor was told from shared clones.

This clonotype has a handful of counts. V is TRBV12-3 or TRBV12-4 and J is TRBJ1-6; a possible D gene is TRBD1 (5 bases). This CDR3 spans 15 amino acids. V lost 5 bases and J 4 bases, leaving 12 bases between the germline ends. As DNA, the CDR3 is TGTGCCAGCAGTATGGGGACGGTTTATAATTCACCCCTCCACTTT. Its translation: CASSMGTVYNSPLHF.

This chain joins TRBV25-1 and TRBJ2-1; D possibly corresponds to TRBD1 (6 bases). This CDR3 is 14 amino acids long. Trimming pared 3 bases from V and 6 bases from J, leaving 12 bases between. The germline CDR1 and CDR2 sequences are MGHDK and SYGVNS. CDR3 loop: CASSDGGISNEQFF. The CDR3 nucleotides are TGTGCCAGCAGTGATGGGGGCATTAGCAATGAGCAGTTCTTC.

The rearrangement links TRBV13 to TRBJ1-2, with a weak D call TRBD1 (5 bases). The CDR3 has 15 residues. V gave up 0 bases and J gave up 4 bases, with 12 bases separating them. Germline V gene sequence: CDR1 PRHDT, CDR2 FYEKMQ (reference sequence). The CDR3 region is CASSLGLPQGYGYTF. The CDR3 DNA sequence: TGTGCCAGCAGCTTAGGCCTGCCTCAGGGCTATGGCTACACCTTC.

Many counts were recorded for this clonotype. The CDR3, as DNA: TGTGCCAGCTCACCAGTGGAACAGGGGGCGCGAGAGACCCAGTACTTC. Translated, it gives CASSPVEQGARETQYF. The chain employs TRBV18 and TRBJ2-5; 9 bases map to TRBD1. The CDR3 extends over 16 amino acids. Unmatched junction bases numbered 8, after V lost 2 bases and J lost 4 bases. Germline CDR1 and CDR2: KGHSH and LQKENI.

The table lists this clonotype with many counts. V gene TRBV29-1 combines with J gene TRBJ2-7; D may correspond to TRBD1 or TRBD2 (5 bases each). Germline CDR1 SQVTM, CDR2 ANQGSEA. V lost 7 bases and J lost 6, with 19 bases in between. CDR3 length equals 13 residues. CDR3 sequence: CSGKGPVTGEQYF. The CDR3 DNA sequence: TGCAGCGGGAAGGGACCCGTTACCGGCGAGCAGTACTTC.

Many counts were recorded for this clonotype. DNA for the CDR3: TGTGCCAGCTCACCGGGACAGGGGGAAACCTACGAGCAGTACTTC. As protein: CASSPGQGETYEQYF. J is TRBJ2-7 and V is TRBV18; 11 bases agree with TRBD1. The V segment lost 3 bases and the J segment 2 bases; nucleotides outside the gene matches: 3. Per the germline V gene, CDR1 is KGHSH and CDR2 is LQKENI. The CDR3 is made up of 15 amino acids.

This clonotype was seen a few times. The chain combines TRBV7-3 with TRBJ1-6; D is possibly TRBD1 (5 bases). The CDR3 has 14 amino acids. In germline, CDR1 is SGHTA, CDR2 FQGTGA. Trimming pared 5 bases from V and 6 bases from J, leaving 11 bases between. CDR3 coding DNA: TGTGCCAGCAGCCAGGGAGGGACTAATTCACCCCTCCACTTT. It is translated as CASSQGGTNSPLHF.

This clonotype appeared a few times. This CDR3 is CASSAGQSATNEKLFF. The CDR3 DNA reads as TGTGCCAGCAGCGCCGGACAGTCTGCAACTAATGAAAAACTGTTTTTT. This chain joins TRBV7-2 and TRBJ1-4, with D maybe TRBD1 (6 bases). CDR1 is SGHTA, CDR2 FQGNSA, per germline. This CDR3 spans 16 amino acids. With 5 bases removed from V and 0 bases from J, the gap between germline ends came to 13 bases.

The rearrangement uses TRBV5-1 and TRBJ1-2; the D gene is possibly TRBD1 (6 bases). CDR1 is SGHRS and CDR2 is YFSETQ in the germline V gene. Trimming left V 0 bases short and J 6 bases short, with 15 bases between. CDR3 length: 15 amino acids. The CDR3 bases are TGCGCCAGCAGCTTGGGGCCAGGGTCAGGGGATGGCTACACCTTC. It yields the protein CASSLGPGSGDGYTF. Variable domain in full (rest from reference TRBV5-1 and TRBJ1-2): KAGVTQTPRYLIKTRGQQVTLSCSPISGHRSVSWYQQTPGQGLQFLFEYFSETQRNKGNFPGRFSGRQFSNSRSEMNVSTLELGDSALYLCASSLGPGSGDGYTFGSGTRLTVV.